This TCR beta chain was recorded in a study of blood T cell repertoires in COVID-19. Study-wide background: Samples of COVID-19 (acute and convalescent) were obtained from the United States, Italy and Spain. From T cells, B-cell-depleted T cells, or PBMCs came the material, which was cDNA or gDNA.

Authors' analysis steps: Amplification from reference gene primers served as the basis for estimated nucleated cell counts. Measured with immunoSEQ multiplex PCR; TCRdb has only the in-frame clones, and not every one. V and J calls and clone size are as listed in that table; D and trimming were resolved from the DNA. Of some 140,000 clones in the sample, about 80% were seen once. Germline V gene sequence: CDR1 SGHTA, CDR2 FQGNSA. After removal of 4 bases from V and 4 bases from J, the junction contained 9 bases not matched to a gene. CDR3 length: 15 residues. The sequenced sample was peripheral blood. This TCR was recovered from a woman in her fifties or sixties with acute or convalescent COVID-19. The chain is built from TRBV7-2 and TRBJ1-2; the match to TRBD1 covers 7 bases. The DNA for the CDR3 is TGTGCCAGCAGCTGGGGACAGTCATGGCTCTATGGCTACACCTTC. Translated: CASSWGQSWLYGYTF.